This T cell receptor (beta chain) was sequenced for a study of T cell clonality in common variable immunodeficiency. At least ten counts were recorded for this clone. From the germline J gene comes the end of the CDR3, since the read stops 3 residues before it. Measured with immunoSEQ multiplex PCR; TCRdb has only the in-frame clones, and not every one. The profile covers around 50,000 clones, none occurring a single time. CDR1 and CDR2 (germline): ENHRY, SYGVKD. This CDR3 spans 13 amino acids. J is TRBJ2-3 and V is TRBV10-3; maybe TRBD2 (6 bases). The sequence came from a person aged 18 to 70 in good health. Sequenced sample: peripheral blood mononuclear cells. CDR3 bases read: TGTGCCATCAGTGAGTCCGGGGGTGAGACG. Residues: CAISESGGET. The CDR3, in full, reads CAISESGGETQYF.